The 30 T cell receptor beta chains in this list originate from one sample, sequenced in a study of cytomegalovirus exposure and HLA in healthy donors. With 60 Vbeta and 13 Jbeta primers, the PCR was carried out. Here immunoSEQ multiplex PCR was the method, and the copy in TCRdb shows in-frame clones only, minus some. There are under 200,000 clones in the sample; over 75% occur only once, and 1.5% to 2% lies in the top ten. Sequencing was carried out using PBMCs. These receptors all stem from a woman under 30 in good health and CMV-seronegative.

V and J are TRBV6-5 and TRBJ1-2; no clear D. This CDR3 contains 12 residues. The germline V and J ends were trimmed by 4 bases and 1 base, with 4 bases remaining between them. Germline V gene sequence: CDR1 MNHEY, CDR2 SVGAGI. The CDR3 region has the DNA TGTGCCAGCAGTTCAGATAACTATGGCTACACCTTC. Its translation is CASSSDNYGYTF.

The table lists this clone with a few counts. V gene TRBV7-9 combines with J gene TRBJ2-1; TRBD2 matches 8 bases. With 5 bases clipped from V and 5 bases from J, the junction kept 5 bases outside the gene matches. CDR1 is SEHNR and CDR2 is FQNEAQ in the germline V gene (reference sequence). The CDR3 runs to 14 residues. CDR3 DNA: TGTGCCAGCAGCCCCTGGCGGGAGGACAATGAGCAGTTCTTC. Protein sequence: CASSPWREDNEQFF.

V gene TRBV19 combines with J gene TRBJ1-5, with a tentative D call TRBD1 (5 bases). V dropped 3 bases and J dropped 3 bases, with 15 bases sitting between them. Germline CDR1 and CDR2: LNHDA and SQIVND (reference sequence). The CDR3 contains 16 residues. The CDR3 loop is CASSIISRAVNQPQHF. CDR3 coding DNA: TGTGCCAGTAGTATTATTAGCAGGGCCGTCAATCAGCCCCAGCATTTT.

This chain joins TRBV5-5 and TRBJ1-6; 8 bases align to TRBD1. Germline CDR1 is SGHKS and CDR2 is YYEKEE (reference sequence). The trim removed 6 bases at V and 8 bases at J, leaving 10 bases unmatched. The CDR3 sequence is 15 residues long. For the CDR3, the DNA is TGTGCCAGCACCCACACAGGGGGGAATGATTCACCCCTCCACTTT. Protein: CASTHTGGNDSPLHF.

The V and J genes are TRBV9 and TRBJ1-1, with 8 bases aligning to TRBD1. The ends lost 4 bases at V and 2 bases at J; junction bases unmatched: 7. The CDR3 is made up of 15 amino acids. From germline, CDR1 is SGDLS and CDR2 YYNGEE. The CDR3 region is CASSPRDRSNTEAFF. CDR3 DNA: TGTGCCAGCAGCCCCCGGGACAGGTCAAACACTGAAGCTTTCTTT.

This chain joins TRBV27 and TRBJ2-7; possible D gene TRBD1, 6 bases. Germline V gene sequence: CDR1 MNHEY, CDR2 SMNVEV (reference sequence). CDR3 length equals 13 residues. Trimming cost V 2 bases and J 3 bases, with 8 bases left between them. The DNA for the CDR3 is TGTGCCAGCAGTTTAAGACAGGACTACGAGCAGTACTTC. It codes for CASSLRQDYEQYF.

The chain joins TRBV7-2 to TRBJ2-1; TRBD2 is a possible D gene (5 bases). The CDR3 has 13 residues. Per germline, CDR1 SGHTA and CDR2 FQGNSA. Trimming removed 2 bases at V and 7 bases at J, with 9 bases between. The CDR3 sequence is CASSLRLSNEQFF. DNA of the CDR3: TGTGCCAGCAGCTTACGACTATCTAATGAGCAGTTCTTC.

The rearrangement joins TRBV21-1 to TRBJ2-7; the table's D call, TRBD1, was not checked against the DNA. TRBV21-1 is designated a pseudogene. This CDR3 spans 14 amino acids. This CDR3 is CARQSQTQPYEQYF. The CDR3 region has the DNA TGTGCCAGGCAAAGCCAGACACAACCCTACGAGCAGTACTTC.

This clone was seen only a few times. The rearrangement joins TRBV2 to TRBJ2-2, with 14 nucleotides matching TRBD2. The CDR3 sequence is 16 residues long. Trimming cost V 6 bases and J 6 bases; bases outside gene matches: 6. The germline CDR1 and CDR2 sequences are SNHLY and FYNNEI. This CDR3 is CASSGTSGSIAGELFF. CDR3 nucleotides: TGTGCCAGCAGCGGGACTAGCGGGAGTATCGCCGGGGAGCTGTTTTTT.

In this sample, this clone turned up a few times. CDR3 protein: CATSRGGSGQPQHF. CDR3 bases: TGTGCCACCAGCAGAGGCGGGTCAGGTCAGCCCCAGCATTTT. The V call is TRBV15, the J call TRBJ1-5; D not certain. CDR3 length equals 14 residues. Germline-derived CDR1 and CDR2 are LNHNV and YYDKDF (reference sequence). Trimming removed 1 base from V and 6 bases from J, with 10 bases in between.

The V call is TRBV5-6, the J call TRBJ2-5; 7 positions agree with TRBD1. The assigned J gene may be wrong: the sequence end matches TRBJ2-7 better. Germline V gene lookup returns CDR1 SGHDT and CDR2 YYEEEE. The length of the CDR3 is 14 residues. The DNA for the CDR3 is TGTGCCAGCAGCTCGGGACAGAAATCCTACGAGCAGTACTTC. Amino acids: CASSSGQKSYEQYF.

This sequence joins TRBV27 and TRBJ1-5, with 8 bases identical to TRBD1. V lost 5 bases and J lost 4; bases outside the gene matches: 1. This CDR3 comprises 13 residues. The germline V gene has CDR1 MNHEY and CDR2 SMNVEV (reference sequence). Here the CDR3 reads CASSGQGNQPQHF. For the CDR3, the DNA is TGTGCCAGCAGTGGACAGGGAAATCAGCCCCAGCATTTT.

The rearrangement links TRBV4-1 to TRBJ2-1; the D gene is possibly TRBD1 (7 bases). The V end lost 2 bases, the J end lost 4 bases, and 12 bases lay between the germline ends. The CDR3 consists of 15 residues. From germline, CDR1 is MGHRA and CDR2 YSYEKL. CDR3 protein: CASSQLTGRYNEQFF. The CDR3 DNA reads as TGCGCCAGCAGCCAACTGACAGGGAGGTACAATGAGCAGTTCTTC.

This chain links TRBV9 with TRBJ2-1; 14 bases are shared with TRBD2. Germline V gene data show CDR1 as SGDLS and CDR2 as YYNGEE. The CDR3 has 15 amino acids. Losses at the gene ends were 3 bases for V and 6 bases for J; bases not matched to a gene: 2. The CDR3 here is CASSATSGGGNEQFF. The CDR3 DNA is TGTGCCAGCAGCGCGACTAGCGGGGGGGGCAATGAGCAGTTCTTC.

V and J are TRBV6-5 and TRBJ1-2; TRBD1 matches 7 bases. In germline, CDR1 is MNHEY, CDR2 SVGAGI. Losses at the gene ends were 5 bases for V and 7 bases for J; bases not matched to a gene: 4. The CDR3 is 12 residues long. CDR3 bases: TGTGCCAGCAGTAGGGGGCTTCTTGGCTACACCTTC. Translation: CASSRGLLGYTF.

The chain recombines TRBV11-2 with TRBJ2-7, with TRBD1 matching over 9 bases. With V trimmed by 2 bases and J by 3 bases, 14 bases remained unmatched. This CDR3 region has 18 residues. CDR1 and CDR2 (germline): SGHAT, FQNNGV. The CDR3: CASSLSRDRVGRSYEQYF. The CDR3 region has the DNA TGTGCCAGCAGCTTAAGTCGGGACAGGGTCGGTAGGAGCTACGAGCAGTACTTC.

In its sample, this clone was seen once. The chain joins TRBV7-3 to TRBJ2-1, with 12 bases that match TRBD1. Per germline, CDR1 SGHTA and CDR2 FQGTGA. The CDR3 is made up of 16 amino acids. J lost 6 bases, V lost 1 base, and 4 bases had no gene match. As DNA, the CDR3 is TGTGCCAGCAGCTTAAAGGGGACAGGGGGCATCAATGAGCAGTTCTTC. Protein product: CASSLKGTGGINEQFF.

This chain uses TRBV6-5 with TRBJ2-1; tentatively, D is TRBD1 (5 bases). Trimming removed 0 bases from V and 4 bases from J, with 7 bases in between. CDR1 and CDR2 (germline): MNHEY, SVGAGI. CDR3 length equals 14 residues. CDR3 sequence reads: CASSYSRQYNEQFF. The CDR3 DNA sequence: TGTGCCAGCAGTTACTCGAGACAGTACAATGAGCAGTTCTTC.

The gene calls are TRBV6-4 and TRBJ2-3, with TRBD2 matching 11 bases. The J segment lost 4 bases and the V segment lost 4 bases, leaving 1 base of the junction unmatched. The CDR3 consists of 14 residues. CDR1 and CDR2 (germline): MRHNA, SNTAGT. The CDR3, as DNA: TGTGCCAGCAGTGGGGGACTAGCGGCAGATACGCAGTATTTT. Translating it yields CASSGGLAADTQYF.

V is TRBV5-5 and J is TRBJ1-1, with D perhaps TRBD1 (6 bases). Germline lookup yields CDR1 SGHKS and CDR2 YYEKEE (reference sequence). V was shortened by 0 bases and J by 4 bases, with 10 bases between the two germline ends. The CDR3 totals 14 residues. For the CDR3, the DNA is TGTGCCAGCAGCTTGGGGGGGCCAGGCACTGAAGCTTTCTTT. It is translated as CASSLGGPGTEAFF.

Here the CDR3 DNA reads TGTGCCAGTAGTGACTCCGGGACAGGGGGCACTGAAGCTTTCTTT. Amino acid sequence: CASSDSGTGGTEAFF. This chain connects TRBV19 to TRBJ1-1; 11 bases are shared with TRBD1. This CDR3 is 15 amino acids long. Losses at the gene ends were 5 bases for V and 4 bases for J; bases not matched to a gene: 6. Germline V gene lookup returns CDR1 LNHDA and CDR2 SQIVND (reference sequence).

The table lists this clone with a few counts. The chain is built from TRBV6-5 and TRBJ1-1, with 9 bases identical to TRBD1. The CDR3 consists of 13 residues. Germline V gene data show CDR1 as MNHEY and CDR2 as SVGAGI. The J segment lost 9 bases and the V segment lost 8 bases, leaving 10 bases of the junction unmatched. The CDR3 DNA is TGTGCCAGCCTCAAGGACAGGGGACAAAAAGCTTTCTTT. Translation gives CASLKDRGQKAFF.

The gene calls are TRBV2 and TRBJ1-4; unclear D gene. The germline V gene encodes CDR1 SNHLY and CDR2 FYNNEI. Trimming stripped 2 bases from V and 11 bases from J, with 9 bases between. There are 12 residues in the CDR3. The CDR3 is CASSEQARKLFF. In DNA form, the CDR3 reads TGTGCCAGCAGTGAACAGGCCCGGAAACTGTTTTTT.

V usage is TRBV10-3 and J usage is TRBJ1-2; the D is unclear. V lost 3 bases to trimming and J lost 7 bases, with 15 bases between them. CDR3 length: 14 amino acids. Per germline, CDR1 ENHRY and CDR2 SYGVKD. The CDR3 nucleotides read TGTGCCATCAGTGACCCAACGGAGCGCAGTGGCTACACCTTC. It encodes CAISDPTERSGYTF.

The chain links TRBV7-8 to TRBJ2-5, with 9 bases fitting TRBD1. The DNA end favors TRBJ2-7, so the J call may be wrong. CDR3 length: 16 amino acids. CDR1 is SGHVS and CDR2 is FQNEAQ in the germline V gene. CDR3 sequence (DNA): TGTGCCAGCAGCTTAGATTTCTCGGACAGGGGTTACGAGCAGTACTTC. Translation gives CASSLDFSDRGYEQYF.

The rearrangement joins TRBV20-1 to TRBJ2-5, with D perhaps TRBD2 (6 bases). The better agreement between TRBJ2-7 and the DNA end casts doubt on the J call. The CDR3 is 11 residues long. Germline V gene lookup returns CDR1 DFQATT and CDR2 SNEGSKA (reference sequence). CDR3 region: CSAWTTLEQYF. In nucleotides, the CDR3 is TGCAGTGCGTGGACTACCCTCGAGCAGTACTTC.

CDR3 in amino acids: CSVARGEYEQYF. For the CDR3, the DNA is TGCAGCGTTGCCAGGGGCGAGTACGAGCAGTACTTC. The chain joins TRBV29-1 to TRBJ2-7, with a possible D match to TRBD1 (6 bases). CDR1 and CDR2 (germline): SQVTM, ANQGSEA. This CDR3 has 12 residues. V was shortened by 4 bases and J by 4 bases, with 11 bases between the two germline ends.

Of note for this clone: Within the sample, other DNA sequences also encode this same CDR3. The rearrangement links TRBV5-1 to TRBJ2-2; TRBD2 aligns across 10 bases. The CDR3 runs to 16 residues. V shed 0 bases and J 5 bases; nucleotides not matched to a gene: 4. Per germline, CDR1 SGHRS and CDR2 YFSETQ. Here the CDR3 reads CASSLAASGRTGELFF. The CDR3 DNA reads as TGCGCCAGCAGCTTGGCCGCTAGCGGGAGAACCGGGGAGCTGTTTTTT.

This clone was recorded once. V and J are TRBV5-4 and TRBJ2-3; maybe TRBD2 (6 bases). Trimming took 2 bases from V and 0 from J, leaving 13 bases between them. This CDR3 comprises 16 residues. Germline V gives CDR1 SGHNT, CDR2 YYREEE (reference sequence). The CDR3 region is CASSFGAGTSTDTQYF. The CDR3 region has the DNA TGTGCCAGCAGCTTCGGTGCGGGGACTAGCACAGATACGCAGTATTTT. Full variable domain (rest looked up from reference TRBV5-4 and TRBJ2-3): ETGVTQSPTHLIKTRGQQVTLRCSSQSGHNTVSWYQQALGQGPQFIFQYYREEENGRGNFPPRFSGLQFPNYSSELNVNALELDDSALYLCASSFGAGTSTDTQYFGPGTRLTVL.

This clone turned up a few times. V usage is TRBV10-2 and J usage is TRBJ2-1, with 8 nucleotides matching TRBD2. The CDR3 runs 13 residues. The V gene end was trimmed by 6 bases and the J gene end by 4 bases; junction bases not matched to a gene: 2. Germline-derived CDR1 and CDR2 are WSHSY and SAAADI. In DNA form, the CDR3 reads TGCGCCAGCAGAATAGCGGGGTACAATGAGCAGTTCTTC. Translated, it gives CASRIAGYNEQFF.